The following is a T cell receptor (beta chain) sequence with its context. Other DNA sequences of this sample code for an identical CDR3. This record belongs to a study of blood T cell repertoires in COVID-19. The overall study: The study drew acute and convalescent COVID-19 samples from the United States, Italy and Spain. Sample material is recorded as cDNA or gDNA derived from T cells, B-cell-depleted T cells, or PBMCs.

In the original analysis: The authors estimated nucleated cell counts from reference gene primer amplification. The data were produced by immunoSEQ multiplex PCR, yet TCRdb's version contains in-frame clones alone and is incomplete. The DNA was the basis for D and trimming; V, J and clone size are from that table. This sample has roughly 360,000 clones, with around 84% found just once. The ends were cut back, 3 bases at V and 3 bases at J, with 5 bases in the middle. Germline assignment: CDR1 KGHSH and CDR2 LQKENI. The length of the CDR3 is 12 residues. The clonotype was recovered from a human donor with acute or convalescent COVID-19. The donor label of this sample is uncertain. Source material: peripheral blood. The chain recombines TRBV18 with TRBJ1-1, with D perhaps matching TRBD1 (5 bases). The CDR3 sequence: CASSPRDTEAFF. The CDR3 DNA sequence: TGTGCCAGCTCACCCAGGGACACTGAAGCTTTCTTT.